The clone carrying this TCR beta chain was counted many times. Its antigen is unknown. This sample was included in a study of T cell responses to AZD1222 COVID-19 vaccine. V dropped 7 bases and J dropped 8; count of bases not matched to a gene: 9. Germline V gives CDR1 MNHEY, CDR2 SVGAGI. The CDR3 sequence is 14 residues long. TCRdb keeps only in-frame clones here, not all; method: immunoSEQ multiplex PCR. The sample lists approximately 150,000 clones, roughly 90% occurring once. Study observations and caveats: Of the AZD1222 recipients, only 5 or 6 were seropositive at baseline. Once two AZD1222 doses were given, Spike-specific TCR breadth and depth went up.

This TCR was recovered from an adult in good health. The sample consisted of peripheral blood, taken on day 0 of AZD1222 vaccination. J is TRBJ2-1 and V is TRBV6-5, with 9 bases identical to TRBD2. Here the CDR3 DNA reads TGTGCCAGCATCGCGGGGGGGCAGCCATATGAGCAGTTCTTC. This codes for CASIAGGQPYEQFF.